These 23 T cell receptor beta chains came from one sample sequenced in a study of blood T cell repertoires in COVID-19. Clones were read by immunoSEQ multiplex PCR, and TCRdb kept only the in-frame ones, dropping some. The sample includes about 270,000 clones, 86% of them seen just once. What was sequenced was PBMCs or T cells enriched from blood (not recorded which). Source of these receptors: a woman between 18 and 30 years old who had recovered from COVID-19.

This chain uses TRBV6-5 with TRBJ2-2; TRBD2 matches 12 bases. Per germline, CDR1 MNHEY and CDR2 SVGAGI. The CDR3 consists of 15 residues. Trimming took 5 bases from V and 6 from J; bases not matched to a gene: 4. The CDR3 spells CASSLTSGSSGELFF. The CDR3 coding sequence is TGTGCCAGCAGTCTGACTAGCGGGAGTTCCGGGGAGCTGTTTTTT.

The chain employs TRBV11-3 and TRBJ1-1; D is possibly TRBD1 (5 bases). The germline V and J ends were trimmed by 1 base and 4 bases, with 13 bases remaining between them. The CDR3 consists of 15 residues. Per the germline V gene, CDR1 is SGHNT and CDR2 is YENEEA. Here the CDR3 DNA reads TGTGCCAGCAGCTTAGCCAGGGCCCCGGGCACTGAAGCTTTCTTT. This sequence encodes CASSLARAPGTEAFF.

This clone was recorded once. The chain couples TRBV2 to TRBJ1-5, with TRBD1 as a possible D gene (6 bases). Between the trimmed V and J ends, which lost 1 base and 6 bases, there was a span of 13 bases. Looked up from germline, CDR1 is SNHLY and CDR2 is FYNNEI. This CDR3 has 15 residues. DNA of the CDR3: TGTGCCAGCAGTGAAGGGTGGGGGGGCGGTCAGCCCCAGCATTTT. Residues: CASSEGWGGGQPQHF.

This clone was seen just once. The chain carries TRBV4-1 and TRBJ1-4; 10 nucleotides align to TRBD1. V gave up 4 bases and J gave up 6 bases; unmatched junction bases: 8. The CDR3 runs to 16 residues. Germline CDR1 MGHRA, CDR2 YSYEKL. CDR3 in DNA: TGCGCCAGCAGCCGACTGACAGGGGGCGCCGATGAAAAACTGTTTTTT. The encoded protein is CASSRLTGGADEKLFF.

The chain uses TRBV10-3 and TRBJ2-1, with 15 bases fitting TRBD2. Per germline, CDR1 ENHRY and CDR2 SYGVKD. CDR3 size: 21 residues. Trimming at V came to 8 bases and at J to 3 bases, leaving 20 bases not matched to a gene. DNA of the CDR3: TGTGCCATCTCCTTAGGGGGGGGACTAGCGGGAGGAATTTTACACTACAATGAGCAGTTCTTC. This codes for CAISLGGGLAGGILHYNEQFF.

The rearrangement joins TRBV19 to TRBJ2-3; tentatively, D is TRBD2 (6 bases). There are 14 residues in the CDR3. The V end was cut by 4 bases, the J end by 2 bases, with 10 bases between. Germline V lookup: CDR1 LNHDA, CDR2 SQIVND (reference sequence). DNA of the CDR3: TGTGCCAGTAGTACGACTAGTGACACAGATACGCAGTATTTT. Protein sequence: CASSTTSDTDTQYF. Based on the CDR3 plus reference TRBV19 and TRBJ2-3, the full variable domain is DGGITQSPKYLFRKEGQNVTLSCEQNLNHDAMYWYRQDPGQGLRLIYYSQIVNDFQKGDIAEGYSVSREKKESFPLTVTSAQKNPTAFYLCASSTTSDTDTQYFGPGTRLTVL.

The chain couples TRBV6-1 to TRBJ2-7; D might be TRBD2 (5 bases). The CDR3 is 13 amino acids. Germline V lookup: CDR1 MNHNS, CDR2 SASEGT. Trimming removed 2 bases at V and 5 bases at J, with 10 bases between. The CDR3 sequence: CASSEQPGNEQYF. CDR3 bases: TGTGCCAGCAGTGAACAACCGGGAAACGAGCAGTACTTC.

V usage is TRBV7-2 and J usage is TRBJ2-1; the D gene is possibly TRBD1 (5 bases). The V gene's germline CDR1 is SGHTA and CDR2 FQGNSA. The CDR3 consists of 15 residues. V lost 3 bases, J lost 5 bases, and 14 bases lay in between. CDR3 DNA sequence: TGTGCCAGCAGCTTGAGCGTCTGGGGCGACAATGAGCAGTTCTTC. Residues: CASSLSVWGDNEQFF.

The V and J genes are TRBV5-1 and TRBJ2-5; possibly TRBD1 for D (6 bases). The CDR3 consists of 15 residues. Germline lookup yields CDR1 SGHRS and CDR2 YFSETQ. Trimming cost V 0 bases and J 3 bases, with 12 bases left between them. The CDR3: CASSLGAAGEETQYF. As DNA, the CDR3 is TGCGCCAGCAGCTTGGGAGCGGCAGGGGAAGAGACCCAGTACTTC.

Here the CDR3 reads CASSYSILSIPGGNQPQHF. CDR3 nucleotide sequence: TGTGCCAGCAGTTACTCGATTCTGTCAATCCCAGGGGGCAATCAGCCCCAGCATTTT. This rearrangement joins TRBV6-2 or TRBV6-3 to TRBJ1-5, with D perhaps matching TRBD1 (6 bases). Deletions cut 0 bases from V and 2 bases from J, with 20 bases between. In germline, CDR1 is MNHEY, CDR2 SVGEGT. The CDR3 is 19 residues long.

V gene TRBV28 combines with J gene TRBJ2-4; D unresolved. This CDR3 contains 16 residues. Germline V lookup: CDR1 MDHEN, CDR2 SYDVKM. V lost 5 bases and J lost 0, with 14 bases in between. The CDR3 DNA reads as TGTGCCAGCAGTGCTGTAGAGAACTTAGCCAAAAACATTCAGTACTTC. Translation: CASSAVENLAKNIQYF.

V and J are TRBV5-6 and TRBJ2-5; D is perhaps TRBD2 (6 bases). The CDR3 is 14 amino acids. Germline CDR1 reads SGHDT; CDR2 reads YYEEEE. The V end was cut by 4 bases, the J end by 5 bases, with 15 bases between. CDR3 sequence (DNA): TGTGCCAGCAGCGCGGGGAGATCGGGGGAGACCCAGTACTTC. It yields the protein CASSAGRSGETQYF.

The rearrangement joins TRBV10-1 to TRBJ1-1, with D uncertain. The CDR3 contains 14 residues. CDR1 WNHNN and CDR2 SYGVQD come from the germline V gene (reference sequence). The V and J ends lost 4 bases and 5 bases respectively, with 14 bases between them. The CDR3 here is CASSAAGFGTEAFF. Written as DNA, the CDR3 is TGCGCCAGCAGTGCCGCCGGGTTTGGGACTGAAGCTTTCTTT.

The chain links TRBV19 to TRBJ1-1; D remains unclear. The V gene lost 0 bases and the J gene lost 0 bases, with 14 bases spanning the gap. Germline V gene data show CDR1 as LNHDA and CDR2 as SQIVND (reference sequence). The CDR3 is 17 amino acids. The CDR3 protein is CASSIDVRAHMNTEAFF. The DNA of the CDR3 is TGTGCCAGTAGTATAGATGTGAGGGCTCACATGAACACTGAAGCTTTCTTT.

The CDR3 sequence is CASSPGGRGDGNEQFF. CDR3 DNA: TGTGCCAGCAGCCCGGGGGGGCGGGGTGATGGCAATGAGCAGTTCTTC. This chain uses TRBV5-4 with TRBJ2-1, with 8 bases identical to TRBD2. Germline V gene data show CDR1 as SGHNT and CDR2 as YYREEE (reference sequence). This CDR3 spans 16 amino acids. V was clipped by 4 bases and J by 6 bases; unmatched bases: 12.

This CDR3 is CASSVLATGGVYEQFF. DNA of the CDR3: TGTGCCAGCAGCGTATTGGCGACAGGGGGCGTCTATGAGCAGTTCTTC. The chain recombines TRBV9 with TRBJ2-1; 10 bases agree with TRBD1. After removal of 1 base from V and 8 bases from J, the junction contained 9 bases not matched to a gene. This CDR3 is built from 16 residues. The V gene's germline CDR1 is SGDLS and CDR2 YYNGEE.

CDR3 in amino acids: CASSSGRGGNTIYF. Written as DNA, the CDR3 is TGTGCCAGCAGCTCCGGACGGGGGGGAAACACCATATATTTT. The chain carries TRBV6-5 and TRBJ1-3, with D possibly being TRBD1 (5 bases). The CDR3 is made up of 14 amino acids. The V gene lost 6 bases and the J gene lost 4 bases, with 13 bases spanning the gap. CDR1 and CDR2 (germline): MNHEY, SVGAGI.

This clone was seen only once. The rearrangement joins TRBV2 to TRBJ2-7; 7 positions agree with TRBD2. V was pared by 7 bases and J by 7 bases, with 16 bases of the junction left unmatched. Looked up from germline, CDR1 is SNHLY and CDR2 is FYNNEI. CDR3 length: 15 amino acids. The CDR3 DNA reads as TGTGCCAGCATTACTGTCGGGAGGTTAGCGTGGGAGCAGTACTTC. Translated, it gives CASITVGRLAWEQYF.

The CDR3 region is CASSSSPGTGQTYNEQFF. The CDR3 bases are TGTGCCAGCAGCTCTAGTCCCGGGACAGGGCAGACCTACAATGAGCAGTTCTTC. The chain couples TRBV9 to TRBJ2-1; 9 nucleotides align to TRBD1. The CDR3 has 18 amino acids. Germline values: CDR1 SGDLS, CDR2 YYNGEE. V dropped 4 bases and J dropped 2; count of bases not matched to a gene: 13.

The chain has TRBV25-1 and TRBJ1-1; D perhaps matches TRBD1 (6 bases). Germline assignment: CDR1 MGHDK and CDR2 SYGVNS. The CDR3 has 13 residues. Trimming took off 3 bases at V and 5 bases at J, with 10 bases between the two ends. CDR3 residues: CASSEAGETEAFF. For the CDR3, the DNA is TGTGCCAGCAGTGAGGCAGGGGAGACTGAAGCTTTCTTT.

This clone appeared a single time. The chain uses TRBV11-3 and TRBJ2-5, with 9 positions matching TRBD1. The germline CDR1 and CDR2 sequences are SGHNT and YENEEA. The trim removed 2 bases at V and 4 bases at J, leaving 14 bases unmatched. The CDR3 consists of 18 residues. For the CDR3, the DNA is TGTGCCAGCAGCTTAATCGGGTCGACAGGGGGAGTGGCAGAGACCCAGTACTTC. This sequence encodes CASSLIGSTGGVAETQYF.

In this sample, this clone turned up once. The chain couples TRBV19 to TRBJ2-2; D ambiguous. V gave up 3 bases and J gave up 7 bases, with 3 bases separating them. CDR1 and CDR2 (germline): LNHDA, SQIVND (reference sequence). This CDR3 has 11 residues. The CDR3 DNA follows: TGTGCCAGTAGTATCCACGGGGAGCTGTTTTTT. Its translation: CASSIHGELFF.

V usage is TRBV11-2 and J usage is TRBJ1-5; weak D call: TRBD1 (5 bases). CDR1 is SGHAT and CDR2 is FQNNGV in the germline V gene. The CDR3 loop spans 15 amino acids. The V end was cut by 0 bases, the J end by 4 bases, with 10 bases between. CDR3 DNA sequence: TGTGCCAGCAGCTTAGACGGCAGGGCAAATCAGCCCCAGCATTTT. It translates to CASSLDGRANQPQHF. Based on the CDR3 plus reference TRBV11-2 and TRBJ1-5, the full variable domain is EAGVAQSPRYKIIEKRQSVAFWCNPISGHATLYWYQQILGQGPKLLIQFQNNGVVDDSQLPKDRFSAERLKGVDSTLKIQPAKLEDSAVYLCASSLDGRANQPQHFGDGTRLSIL.